This entry features one TCR beta chain sequence. This clonotype was seen at least ten times. This clone's antigen is unknown. Nothing much larger sits one base from this clone, and base qualities are not available. TCR cDNA was synthesized by 5'RACE template switching, through which a universal primer site and unique molecular identifiers were introduced. Priming for cDNA synthesis came from both the TCR alpha and TCR beta constant segments. Libraries were amplified in two PCR steps, with sample barcodes and sequencing adapters added in the second step. Sequencing of libraries was performed on Illumina HiSeq 2500 (2x100 bp) or NovaSeq (2x150 bp). The original pipeline was this. MIGEC handled demultiplexing of reads and collapsing into UMI consensus sequences, while MiXCR performed V(D)J alignment. Vaccine-responding clonotypes were identified with edgeR using replicate PBMC samples, with FDR below 0.01 and a log2 fold change above 5 up to day 15 being required. Bulk clonotypes were assigned CD4 or CD8 identity according to which sequenced CD4 or CD8 repertoire held them at higher abundance. Using fastp trimming at Q25 and MiXCR clonotype assembly, TCRdb reanalyzed the public sequencing data and kept in-frame beta chains. Rows merge per CDR3 protein into single entries with the most common DNA and genes. TCRdb assigned the V and J calls; the authors' analysis was not used. In this sample the table shows 240,000 or so distinct CDR3 sequences, 6.9% of which occur a single time. Together, the top ten hold over 0.65% of the sample.

This entry comes from a study of T cells after yellow fever vaccination (dated by TCRdb to the late 2010s). As for the study more broadly: The SMART-Seq v4 Ultra Low Input RNA kit was used to prepare libraries from fractions with low cell numbers. Bulk TCR alpha and beta repertoires were sequenced longitudinally to track T-cell clones before and after primary and booster YFV17D yellow fever vaccination. Two healthy male donors made up the cohort, one aged 18 to 30 years and the other aged 30 to 40 years. Blood was drawn at multiple timepoints before and after primary and secondary immunization, with bulk PBMC replicates and cell subsets isolated. Broad study findings and their caveats: Computational filtering was required because FACS-sorted repertoires could contain abundant contaminating clonotypes from the bulk population. Compared with the primary T-cell response, the secondary T-cell response was faster but weaker, reaching its peak on day 5 rather than on day 15. Because the study included only a couple of donors, the extent to which the findings can be generalized is limited. After the booster, most clones that had expanded after primary vaccination were detected again (about 97% of CD4 and around 88% of CD8), suggesting broad maintenance of memory. A small fraction of clonotypes appeared in both the CD4 and CD8 compartments, likely as a result of convergent recombination.

Reading the label with the study, this specimen's treatment or condition is: live attenuated yellow fever vaccine strain. PBMCs were isolated from peripheral blood using a standard Ficoll-Paque protocol. Dynabeads CD4 and CD8 positive selection kits were used to isolate the CD4 and CD8 T-cell fractions. TriZol was used to extract RNA from bulk PBMCs, from CD4 and CD8 fractions, and from dextramer-positive and dextramer-negative fractions. Trimming at the junction amounts to 8 bases on V and 4 bases on J, and the germline ends lie 11 bases apart. Reading from cysteine to phenylalanine, the CDR3 counts 13 amino acids. The only DNA kept is the CDR3, 39 bases in frame from the first base. In the germline V gene, CDR1 corresponds to MNHNS and CDR2 to SASEGT.

This specimen consisted of CD4+ T cells sorted from PBMCs, obtained 15 days after the yellow fever booster vaccination. Recombination linked TRBV6-1 to TRBJ2-2; D gene: possibly TRBD2, on 5 matching bases. The TCR comes from a man aged 25-45 years who received the YFV17D yellow fever vaccine. The CDR3 protein sequence reads: CASHRGFTGELFF. The DNA sequence follows: TGTGCCAGCCACCGGGGATTCACCGGGGAGCTGTTTTTT.